This T cell receptor beta chain was found in a study of blood T cell dynamics during melanoma immunotherapy. Study as a whole: Standard first-line treatment here was pembrolizumab or nivolumab plus ipilimumab in metastatic melanoma. Study observations and caveats: cfDNA rearrangement score rose from T0 to W3 with disease control.

Details on this clone: Its antigen remains unknown.

Repertoires were generated with immunoSEQ multiplex PCR, while TCRdb's copy carries only in-frame clones and drops some. This repertoire shows fewer than 1,000 clones, 88% found once; its top ten account for about 9.5%. The CDR3 loop spans 17 amino acids. Germline CDR1 and CDR2: MNHEY and SMNVEV (reference sequence). As for time point: week 3, after first cycle of checkpoint inhibitor. Patients had no prior systemic cancer treatment, immunosuppressants or other active cancers. The sequence was obtained from a human donor with melanoma. The gene calls are TRBV27 and TRBJ2-5; 9 bases agree with TRBD2. The J call is doubtful: the DNA matches TRBJ2-7 better. The sequencing used cell-free DNA from blood, collected from a patient treated with checkpoint blockade. The CDR3 region is CASSFIRAGGPSYEQYF. CDR3 coding DNA: TGTGCCAGCAGTTTCATTCGGGCGGGAGGGCCCTCCTACGAGCAGTACTTC.